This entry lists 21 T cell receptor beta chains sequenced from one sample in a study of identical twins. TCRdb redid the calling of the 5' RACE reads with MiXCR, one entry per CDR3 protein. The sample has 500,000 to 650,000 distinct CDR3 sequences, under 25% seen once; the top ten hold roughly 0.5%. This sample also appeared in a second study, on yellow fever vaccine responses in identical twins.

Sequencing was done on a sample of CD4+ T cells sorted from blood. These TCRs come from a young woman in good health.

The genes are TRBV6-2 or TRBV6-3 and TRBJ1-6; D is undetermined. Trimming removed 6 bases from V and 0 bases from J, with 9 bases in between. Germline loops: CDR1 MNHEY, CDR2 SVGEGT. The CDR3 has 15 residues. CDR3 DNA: TGTGCCAGCAGATCCGACGGCTCCTATAATTCACCCCTCCACTTT. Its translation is CASRSDGSYNSPLHF.

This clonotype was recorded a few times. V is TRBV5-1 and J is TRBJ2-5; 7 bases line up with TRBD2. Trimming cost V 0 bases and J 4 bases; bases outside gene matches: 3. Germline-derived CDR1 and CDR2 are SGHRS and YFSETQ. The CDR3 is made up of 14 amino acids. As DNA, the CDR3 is TGCGCCAGCAGCTTGGAGCGGGAAGGAGAGACCCAGTACTTC. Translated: CASSLEREGETQYF.

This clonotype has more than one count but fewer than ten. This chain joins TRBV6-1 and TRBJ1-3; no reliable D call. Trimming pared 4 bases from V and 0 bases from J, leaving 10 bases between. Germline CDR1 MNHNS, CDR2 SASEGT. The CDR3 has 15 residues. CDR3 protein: CASSAVGISGNTIYF. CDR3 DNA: TGTGCCAGCAGTGCGGTCGGGATCTCTGGAAACACCATATATTTT.

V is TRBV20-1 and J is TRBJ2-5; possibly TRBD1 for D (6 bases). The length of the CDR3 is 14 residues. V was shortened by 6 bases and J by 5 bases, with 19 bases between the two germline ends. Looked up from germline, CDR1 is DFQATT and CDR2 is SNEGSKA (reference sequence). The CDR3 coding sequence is TGCAGTGCAAGCTATTCCGGGACAACGGAGACCCAGTACTTC. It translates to CSASYSGTTETQYF.

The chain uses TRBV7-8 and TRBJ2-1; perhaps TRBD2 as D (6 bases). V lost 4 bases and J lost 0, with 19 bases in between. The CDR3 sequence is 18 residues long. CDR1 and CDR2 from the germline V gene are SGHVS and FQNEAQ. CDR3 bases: TGTGCCAGCAGCTCCGGGGGTGGTGCGGCACTCTCCTACAATGAGCAGTTCTTC. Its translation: CASSSGGGAALSYNEQFF. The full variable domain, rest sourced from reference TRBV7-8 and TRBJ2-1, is GAGVSQSPRYKVAKRGQDVALRCDPISGHVSLFWYQQALGQGPEFLTYFQNEAQLDKSGLPSDRFFAERPEGSVSTLKIQRTQQEDSAVYLCASSSGGGAALSYNEQFFGPGTRLTVL.

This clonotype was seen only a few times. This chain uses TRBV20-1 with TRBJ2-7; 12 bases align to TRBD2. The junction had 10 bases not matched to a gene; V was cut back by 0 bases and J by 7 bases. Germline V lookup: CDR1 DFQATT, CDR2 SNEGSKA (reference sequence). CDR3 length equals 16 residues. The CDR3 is CSARDRTSGTQREQYF. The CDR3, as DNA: TGCAGTGCTAGAGACAGGACTAGCGGGACCCAGCGAGAGCAGTACTTC.

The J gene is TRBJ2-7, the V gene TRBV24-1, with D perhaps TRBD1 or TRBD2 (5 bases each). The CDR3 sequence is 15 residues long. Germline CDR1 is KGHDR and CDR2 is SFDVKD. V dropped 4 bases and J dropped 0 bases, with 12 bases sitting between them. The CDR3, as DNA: TGTGCCACCAGTGACGCCGGGACGGGCTCCTACGAGCAGTACTTC. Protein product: CATSDAGTGSYEQYF.

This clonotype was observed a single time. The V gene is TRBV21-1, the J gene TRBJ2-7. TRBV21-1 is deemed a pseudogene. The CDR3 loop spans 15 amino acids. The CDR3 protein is CASSKRWQVPYEQYF. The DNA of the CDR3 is TGTGCCAGCAGCAAAAGGTGGCAGGTGCCCTACGAGCAGTACTTC.

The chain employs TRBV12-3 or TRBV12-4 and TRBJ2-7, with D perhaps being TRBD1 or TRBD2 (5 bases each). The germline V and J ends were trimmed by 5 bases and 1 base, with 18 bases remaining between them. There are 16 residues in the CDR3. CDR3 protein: CASSPAWGRGSYEQYF. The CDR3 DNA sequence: TGTGCCAGCAGTCCGGCTTGGGGGAGAGGTTCCTACGAGCAGTACTTC.

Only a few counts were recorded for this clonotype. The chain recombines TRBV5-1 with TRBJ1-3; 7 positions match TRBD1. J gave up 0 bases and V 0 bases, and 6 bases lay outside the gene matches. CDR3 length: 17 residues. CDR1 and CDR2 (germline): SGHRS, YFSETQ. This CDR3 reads CASSLGPRQGSGNTIYF. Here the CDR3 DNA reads TGCGCCAGCAGCTTGGGCCCCCGACAGGGCTCTGGAAACACCATATATTTT.

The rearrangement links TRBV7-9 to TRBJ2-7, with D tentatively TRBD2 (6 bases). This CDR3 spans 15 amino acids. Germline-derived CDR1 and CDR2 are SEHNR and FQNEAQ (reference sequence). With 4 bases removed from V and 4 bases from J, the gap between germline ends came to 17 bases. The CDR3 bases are TGTGCCAGCAGCTACGAGGGACCGCGGGGTTACGAGCAGTACTTC. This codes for CASSYEGPRGYEQYF.

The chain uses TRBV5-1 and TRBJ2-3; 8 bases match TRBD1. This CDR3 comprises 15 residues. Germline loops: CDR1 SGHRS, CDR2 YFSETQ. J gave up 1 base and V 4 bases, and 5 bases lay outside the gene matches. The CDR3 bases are TGCGCCAGCAGCCCGGAGGACAGGGGCACAGATACGCAGTATTTT. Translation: CASSPEDRGTDTQYF.

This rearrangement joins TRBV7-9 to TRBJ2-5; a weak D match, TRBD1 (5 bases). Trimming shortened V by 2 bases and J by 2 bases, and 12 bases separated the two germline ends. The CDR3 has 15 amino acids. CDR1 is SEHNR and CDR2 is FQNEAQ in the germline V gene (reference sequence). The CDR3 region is CASSLHNTGQETQYF. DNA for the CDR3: TGTGCCAGCAGCTTACATAACACAGGTCAAGAGACCCAGTACTTC. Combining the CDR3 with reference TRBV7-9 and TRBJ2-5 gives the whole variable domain DTGVSQNPRHKITKRGQNVTFRCDPISEHNRLYWYRQTLGQGPEFLTYFQNEAQLEKSRLLSDRFSAERPKGSFSTLEIQRTEQGDSAMYLCASSLHNTGQETQYFGPGTRLLVL.

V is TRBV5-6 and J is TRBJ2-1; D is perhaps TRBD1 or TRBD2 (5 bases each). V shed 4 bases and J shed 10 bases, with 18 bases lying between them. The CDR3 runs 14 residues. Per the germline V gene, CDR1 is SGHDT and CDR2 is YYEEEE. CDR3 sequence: CASSPEGRGREQFF. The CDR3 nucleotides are TGTGCCAGCAGCCCCGAGGGTAGGGGACGGGAGCAGTTCTTC.

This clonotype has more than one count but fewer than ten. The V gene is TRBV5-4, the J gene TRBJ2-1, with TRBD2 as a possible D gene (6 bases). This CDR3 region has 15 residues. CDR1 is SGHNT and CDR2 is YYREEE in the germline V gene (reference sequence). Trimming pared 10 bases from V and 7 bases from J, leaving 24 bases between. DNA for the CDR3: TGTGCCGTCCCACTCCGACCGGGACTTGATAATGAGCAGTTCTTC. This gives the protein CAVPLRPGLDNEQFF.

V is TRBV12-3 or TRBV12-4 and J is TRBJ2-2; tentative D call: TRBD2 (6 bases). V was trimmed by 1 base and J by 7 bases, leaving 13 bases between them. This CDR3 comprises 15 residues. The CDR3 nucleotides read TGTGCCAGCAGTTTAGGCGGGGCTCGGGGCGGGGAGCTGTTTTTT. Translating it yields CASSLGGARGGELFF.

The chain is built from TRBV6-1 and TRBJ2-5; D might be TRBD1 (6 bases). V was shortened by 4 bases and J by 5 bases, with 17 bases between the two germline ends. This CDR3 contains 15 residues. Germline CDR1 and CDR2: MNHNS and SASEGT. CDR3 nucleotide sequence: TGTGCCAGCAGTGGCGCAGGGGTTGATCGGGAGACCCAGTACTTC. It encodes CASSGAGVDRETQYF.

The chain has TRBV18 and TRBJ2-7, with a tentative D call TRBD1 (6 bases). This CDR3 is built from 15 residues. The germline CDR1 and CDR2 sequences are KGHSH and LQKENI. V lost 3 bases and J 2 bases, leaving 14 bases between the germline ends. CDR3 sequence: CASSPRTVFPYEQYF. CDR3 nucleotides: TGTGCCAGCTCACCCAGGACAGTTTTCCCCTACGAGCAGTACTTC.

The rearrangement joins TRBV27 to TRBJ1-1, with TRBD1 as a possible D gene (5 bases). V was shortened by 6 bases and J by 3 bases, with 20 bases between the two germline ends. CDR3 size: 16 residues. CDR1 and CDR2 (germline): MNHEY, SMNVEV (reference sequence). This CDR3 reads CASRGWVARGDTEAFF. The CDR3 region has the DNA TGTGCCAGCAGGGGATGGGTCGCGCGGGGGGACACTGAAGCTTTCTTT.

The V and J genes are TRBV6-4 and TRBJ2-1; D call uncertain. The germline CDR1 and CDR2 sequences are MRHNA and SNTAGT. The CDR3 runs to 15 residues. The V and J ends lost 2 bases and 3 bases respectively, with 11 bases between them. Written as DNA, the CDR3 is TGTGCCAGCAGTGACGAGTTCGGGTACTACAATGAGCAGTTCTTC. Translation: CASSDEFGYYNEQFF.

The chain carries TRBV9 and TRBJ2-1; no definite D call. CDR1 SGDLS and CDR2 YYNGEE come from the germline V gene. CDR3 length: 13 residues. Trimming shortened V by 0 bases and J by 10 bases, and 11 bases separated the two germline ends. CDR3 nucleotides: TGTGCCAGCAGCGTAGACCCTAGTGGAGAGCAGTTCTTC. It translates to CASSVDPSGEQFF.